Included here is one TCR beta chain sequence, with context. This record comes from a study of blood T cell repertoires in COVID-19. Study at large: Samples came from the United States, Italy and Spain, spanning acute and convalescent COVID-19. In each case, the material was cDNA or gDNA derived from T cells, B-cell-depleted T cells, or PBMCs.

The CDR3 loop spans 14 amino acids. CDR1 and CDR2 from the germline V gene are SEHNR and FQNEAQ (reference sequence). The trim removed 3 bases at V and 3 bases at J, leaving 1 base unmatched. Authors' data handling: Reference gene primer amplification yielded estimated nucleated cell counts. Sequencing was performed with immunoSEQ multiplex PCR; in TCRdb, only in-frame clones are kept and a portion is missing. The V and J calls and clone size were taken over from that table, and D and trimming were inferred from the DNA. Of tens of thousands of clones detected, 65% to 80% appear once; the ten largest clones hold roughly 10%.

Sequenced sample: peripheral blood. This receptor was obtained from a human donor in a cohort sampled during active COVID-19. The chain links TRBV7-9 to TRBJ2-7, with 11 bases aligning to TRBD2. The CDR3 protein is CASSFGTSGYEQYF. CDR3 nucleotide sequence: TGTGCCAGCAGCTTCGGGACTAGCGGCTACGAGCAGTACTTC.